These 21 T cell receptor beta chains share one sample of origin, sequenced in a study of blood T cell repertoires in COVID-19. The assay was immunoSEQ multiplex PCR, and TCRdb's table has in-frame clones only and misses some. The repertoire holds about 34,000 clones, with approximately 82% as singletons. The specimen was peripheral blood. The receptors derive from an elderly man with active or convalescent COVID-19.

The chain joins TRBV2 to TRBJ2-1; a possible D gene is TRBD2 (5 bases). Trimming removed 4 bases from V and 6 bases from J, with 7 bases in between. The CDR3 extends over 12 amino acids. Germline V gene data show CDR1 as SNHLY and CDR2 as FYNNEI. The CDR3 reads CASSGETNEQFF. DNA of the CDR3: TGTGCCAGCAGTGGGGAGACCAATGAGCAGTTCTTC.

This clone was detected only a few times. The rearrangement joins TRBV29-1 to TRBJ1-3, with a possible D match to TRBD1 (5 bases). Germline lookup yields CDR1 SQVTM and CDR2 ANQGSEA. V shed 3 bases and J shed 1 base, with 13 bases lying between them. The CDR3 extends over 15 amino acids. CDR3 in DNA: TGCAGCGTTGACGCTTCGGACAAGTCTGGAAACACCATATATTTT. Translated, it gives CSVDASDKSGNTIYF.

The CDR3 bases are TGTGCCAGCAGTCCTTATGAGGCCGGGACAGGGATCTACGAGCAGTACTTC. Protein sequence: CASSPYEAGTGIYEQYF. V and J are TRBV25-1 and TRBJ2-7, with 9 bases fitting TRBD1. Germline V gives CDR1 MGHDK, CDR2 SYGVNS. V shed 5 bases and J 3 bases; nucleotides not matched to a gene: 14. The CDR3 length is 17 residues.

The chain recombines TRBV6-5 with TRBJ2-7; 9 nucleotides line up with TRBD1. The germline V gene has CDR1 MNHEY and CDR2 SVGAGI. V was clipped by 8 bases and J by 6 bases; unmatched bases: 14. This CDR3 is 15 amino acids long. CDR3 in amino acids: CASCTGGYVSTEQYF. CDR3 sequence (DNA): TGTGCCAGCTGCACAGGGGGCTATGTCAGTACCGAGCAGTACTTC.

This chain connects TRBV7-6 to TRBJ2-1, with 7 positions matching TRBD2. CDR1 and CDR2 from the germline V gene are SGHVS and FNYEAQ. Trimming at V came to 3 bases and at J to 3 bases, leaving 5 bases not matched to a gene. The CDR3 sequence is 15 residues long. CDR3: CASSFAAGDYNEQFF. The DNA for the CDR3 is TGTGCCAGCAGCTTTGCGGCGGGAGACTACAATGAGCAGTTCTTC.

This clone is deemed medium-sized (0.01 to 0.1%). The J gene is TRBJ1-1, the V gene TRBV5-1; no firm D call. The CDR3 covers 14 residues. From germline, CDR1 is SGHRS and CDR2 YFSETQ. Trimming shortened V by 2 bases and J by 2 bases, and 10 bases separated the two germline ends. The chain's CDR3 is CASSLDWINTEAFF. The CDR3 coding sequence is TGCGCCAGCAGCTTAGACTGGATAAACACTGAAGCTTTCTTT.

This clone showed up just once. The V call is TRBV19, the J call TRBJ2-3; 14 bases agree with TRBD2. The CDR3 has 16 residues. CDR1 is LNHDA, CDR2 SQIVND, per germline (reference sequence). V lost 4 bases, J lost 3 bases, and 3 bases stayed unmatched. The CDR3 region has the DNA TGTGCCAGTAGTACGGGACTAGCGGGAGTAACAGATACGCAGTATTTT. This codes for CASSTGLAGVTDTQYF.

This clone was seen a handful of times. The chain joins TRBV24-1 to TRBJ2-1, with 7 positions matching TRBD2. This CDR3 is 15 amino acids long. With 4 bases clipped from V and 6 bases from J, the junction kept 8 bases outside the gene matches. Germline V gene sequence: CDR1 KGHDR, CDR2 SFDVKD. DNA for the CDR3: TGTGCCACCAGTGACGGCGGGAGAGATAGCAATGAGCAGTTCTTC. Translated: CATSDGGRDSNEQFF.

The chain carries TRBV5-1 and TRBJ2-2; 8 nucleotides line up with TRBD2. The CDR3 length is 17 residues. CDR1 SGHRS and CDR2 YFSETQ come from the germline V gene. J was trimmed by 0 bases and V by 0 bases; bases with no gene match: 4. The CDR3 sequence: CASSLGAGEANTGELFF. Written as DNA, the CDR3 is TGCGCCAGCAGCTTGGGAGCGGGAGAGGCGAACACCGGGGAGCTGTTTTTT.

This clone was observed a few times. The chain carries TRBV5-4 and TRBJ1-1; 9 bases map to TRBD1. The CDR3 spans 15 residues. The V and J ends lost 3 bases and 5 bases, in that order; junction bases with no gene match: 8. Germline CDR1 and CDR2: SGHNT and YYREEE (reference sequence). In DNA form, the CDR3 reads TGTGCCAGCAGCTCGGCCGGACAGGGGAGTACTGAAGCTTTCTTT. Translating gives CASSSAGQGSTEAFF.

The chain links TRBV9 to TRBJ2-6, with TRBD2 as a possible D gene (6 bases). In germline, CDR1 is SGDLS, CDR2 YYNGEE. There are 17 residues in the CDR3. Trimming left V 1 base short and J 0 bases short, with 11 bases between. CDR3 residues: CASSVPTGVSGANVLTF. The CDR3 DNA reads as TGTGCCAGCAGCGTACCGACGGGGGTCTCTGGGGCCAACGTCCTGACTTTC.

This rearrangement joins TRBV5-1 to TRBJ1-5; TRBD1 is a possible D gene (6 bases). This CDR3 region has 13 residues. CDR1 is SGHRS, CDR2 YFSETQ, per germline. Trimming cost V 4 bases and J 5 bases, with 10 bases left between them. The DNA for the CDR3 is TGCGCCAGCAGCCTCACAGGGCATCAGCCCCAGCATTTT. Its translation is CASSLTGHQPQHF.

A few counts support this clone. V is TRBV7-8 and J is TRBJ2-7, with 13 positions matching TRBD2. Trimming removed 1 base from V and 2 bases from J; junction bases left unmatched: 8. Germline loops: CDR1 SGHVS, CDR2 FQNEAQ. The CDR3 runs to 18 residues. CDR3 region: CASSLDPGLAGSTYEQYF. CDR3 nucleotides: TGTGCCAGCAGCTTAGATCCGGGACTAGCGGGGTCGACCTACGAGCAGTACTTC.

The chain uses TRBV7-2 and TRBJ2-5, with 8 bases aligning to TRBD2. V shed 4 bases, J shed 4 bases, and the junction held 8 bases outside the gene matches. Germline CDR1 and CDR2: SGHTA and FQGNSA. There are 15 residues in the CDR3. This chain's CDR3 is CASSSAGLVLETQYF. CDR3 DNA: TGTGCCAGCAGCTCCGCGGGACTAGTCTTAGAGACCCAGTACTTC. Full variable domain (missing parts from reference TRBV7-2 and TRBJ2-5): GAGVSQSPSNKVTEKGKDVELRCDPISGHTALYWYRQSLGQGLEFLIYFQGNSAPDKSGLPSDRFSAERTGGSVSTLTIQRTQQEDSAVYLCASSSAGLVLETQYFGPGTRLLVL.

The chain employs TRBV18 and TRBJ2-7; D may be TRBD2 (6 bases). The CDR3 sequence is 14 residues long. Germline lookup yields CDR1 KGHSH and CDR2 LQKENI. The germline V and J ends were trimmed by 3 bases and 0 bases, with 9 bases remaining between them. DNA of the CDR3: TGTGCCAGCTCACCGGGACTTACCTCCTACGAGCAGTACTTC. It codes for CASSPGLTSYEQYF.

The V and J genes are TRBV5-3 and TRBJ1-1, with 8 bases that match TRBD1. TRBV5-3 is flagged as an ORF with uncertain function. The CDR3 covers 18 residues. The V and J ends lost 5 bases and 3 bases, in that order; junction bases with no gene match: 18. DNA for the CDR3: TGTGCCAGAAGACCTTCACAGACAGGGGAGAAAGGGGACACTGAAGCTTTCTTT. Encoded protein: CARRPSQTGEKGDTEAFF.

The gene calls are TRBV6-4 and TRBJ2-2; D is undetermined. Trimming removed 6 bases at V and 7 bases at J, with 15 bases between. In germline, CDR1 is MRHNA, CDR2 SNTAGT. This CDR3 contains 14 residues. CDR3 DNA: TGTGCCAGCAGACTAACTCGAATTGGCGGGGAGCTGTTTTTT. Protein: CASRLTRIGGELFF.

In its sample, this clone was seen a few times. The chain employs TRBV11-3 and TRBJ1-2; D gene unclear. Germline CDR1 is SGHNT and CDR2 is YENEEA. V gave up 3 bases and J gave up 6 bases, with 11 bases separating them. There are 13 residues in the CDR3. The CDR3 spells CASSFVWGDGYTF. For the CDR3, the DNA is TGTGCCAGCAGCTTCGTCTGGGGAGATGGCTACACCTTC.

The chain uses TRBV10-3 and TRBJ1-4; D possibly corresponds to TRBD1 (6 bases). Germline-derived CDR1 and CDR2 are ENHRY and SYGVKD. The CDR3 length is 15 residues. The V and J ends lost 5 bases and 6 bases respectively, with 16 bases between them. CDR3 protein: CAISKTGPEDEKLFF. The CDR3, as DNA: TGTGCCATCAGTAAGACAGGACCGGAGGATGAAAAACTGTTTTTT.

This clone has just a few counts. The rearrangement links TRBV5-5 to TRBJ1-5; a possible D gene is TRBD1 (5 bases). V lost 4 bases to trimming and J lost 0 bases, with 17 bases between them. The germline V gene encodes CDR1 SGHKS and CDR2 YYEKEE (reference sequence). This CDR3 is 17 amino acids long. The CDR3: CASSAATGSYSNQPQHF. The DNA for the CDR3 is TGTGCCAGCAGCGCCGCTACAGGAAGCTATAGCAATCAGCCCCAGCATTTT.

This clone was seen only a few times. The V call is TRBV5-4, the J call TRBJ2-3, with D maybe TRBD1 (5 bases). The CDR3 is made up of 15 amino acids. With 2 bases removed from V and 3 bases from J, the gap between germline ends came to 13 bases. The germline V gene has CDR1 SGHNT and CDR2 YYREEE (reference sequence). For the CDR3, the DNA is TGTGCCAGCAGCTTACAGGTCTCTTTGACAGATACGCAGTATTTT. Encoded protein: CASSLQVSLTDTQYF. Full variable domain (rest looked up from reference TRBV5-4 and TRBJ2-3): ETGVTQSPTHLIKTRGQQVTLRCSSQSGHNTVSWYQQALGQGPQFIFQYYREEENGRGNFPPRFSGLQFPNYSSELNVNALELDDSALYLCASSLQVSLTDTQYFGPGTRLTVL.